The table lists the clone carrying this T cell receptor (beta chain) with a few counts. Both 60 Vbeta primers and 13 Jbeta primers went into the PCR. Clones were read by immunoSEQ multiplex PCR, and TCRdb kept only the in-frame ones, dropping some. This repertoire shows around 88,000 clones, 78% found once; its top ten account for approximately 4%. CDR3 size: 15 residues. From germline, CDR1 is MDHEN and CDR2 SYDVKM. Trimming cost V 7 bases and J 4 bases, with 17 bases left between them. This specimen belongs to a study of cytomegalovirus exposure and HLA in healthy donors. The material sequenced was PBMCs. The TCR sequence derives from a woman between 40 and 50 years old in good health and CMV-seropositive. J is TRBJ1-5 and V is TRBV28, with a possible D match to TRBD1 (6 bases). CDR3 nucleotide sequence: TGTGCCAGCACCACATGGGGACACCTTAATCAGCCCCAGCATTTT. Translating gives CASTTWGHLNQPQHF.